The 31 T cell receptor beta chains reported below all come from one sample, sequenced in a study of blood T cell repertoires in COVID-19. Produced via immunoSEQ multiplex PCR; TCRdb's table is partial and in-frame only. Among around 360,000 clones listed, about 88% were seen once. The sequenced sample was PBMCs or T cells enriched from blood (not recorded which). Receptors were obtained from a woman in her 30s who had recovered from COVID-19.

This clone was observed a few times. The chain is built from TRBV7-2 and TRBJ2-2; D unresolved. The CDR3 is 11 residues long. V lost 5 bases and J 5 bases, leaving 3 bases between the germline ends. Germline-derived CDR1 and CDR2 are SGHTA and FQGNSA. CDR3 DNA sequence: TGTGCCAGCAGCCTGACCGGGGAGCTGTTTTTT. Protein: CASSLTGELFF.

CDR3 coding DNA: TGTGCCAGCAGAATTACAGGGGGCTTGAACACTGAAGCTTTCTTT. This gives the protein CASRITGGLNTEAFF. The chain combines TRBV2 with TRBJ1-1; 9 bases are shared with TRBD1. The germline gives CDR1 SNHLY, CDR2 FYNNEI. The CDR3 is made up of 15 amino acids. J was trimmed by 0 bases and V by 6 bases; bases with no gene match: 5. Full variable domain (rest looked up from reference TRBV2 and TRBJ1-1): EPEVTQTPSHQVTQMGQEVILRCVPISNHLYFYWYRQILGQKVEFLVSFYNNEISEKSEIFDDQFSVERPDGSNFTLKIRSTKLEDSAMYFCASRITGGLNTEAFFGQGTRLTVV.

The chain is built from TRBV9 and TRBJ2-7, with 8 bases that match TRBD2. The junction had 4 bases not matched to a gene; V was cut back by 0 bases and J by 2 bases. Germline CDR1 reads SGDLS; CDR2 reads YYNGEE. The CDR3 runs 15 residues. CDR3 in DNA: TGTGCCAGCAGCGTAGAGGGTAGCGGGGCCTACGAGCAGTACTTC. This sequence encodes CASSVEGSGAYEQYF.

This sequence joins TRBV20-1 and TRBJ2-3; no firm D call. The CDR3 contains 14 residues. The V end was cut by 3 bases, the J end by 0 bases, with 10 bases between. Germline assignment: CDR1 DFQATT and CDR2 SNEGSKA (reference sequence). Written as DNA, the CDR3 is TGCAGTGCTAGTATGGGCAGGAGCACAGATACGCAGTATTTT. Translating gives CSASMGRSTDTQYF.

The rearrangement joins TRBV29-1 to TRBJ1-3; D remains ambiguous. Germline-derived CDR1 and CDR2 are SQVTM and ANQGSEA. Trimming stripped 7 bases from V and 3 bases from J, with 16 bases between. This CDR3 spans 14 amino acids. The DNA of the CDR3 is TGCAGCGCCCAGCGGGATACTATTGGAAACACCATATATTTT. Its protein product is CSAQRDTIGNTIYF.

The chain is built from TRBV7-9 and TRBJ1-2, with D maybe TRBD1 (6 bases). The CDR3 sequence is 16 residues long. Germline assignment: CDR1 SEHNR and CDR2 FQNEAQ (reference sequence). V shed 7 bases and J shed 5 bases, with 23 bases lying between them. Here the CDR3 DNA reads TGTGCCAGCACCGGTAATGGTTGGGGGCGGTCGTATGGCTACACCTTC. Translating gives CASTGNGWGRSYGYTF. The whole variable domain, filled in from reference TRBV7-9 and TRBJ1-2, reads DTGVSQNPRHKITKRGQNVTFRCDPISEHNRLYWYRQTLGQGPEFLTYFQNEAQLEKSRLLSDRFSAERPKGSFSTLEIQRTEQGDSAMYLCASTGNGWGRSYGYTFGSGTRLTVV.

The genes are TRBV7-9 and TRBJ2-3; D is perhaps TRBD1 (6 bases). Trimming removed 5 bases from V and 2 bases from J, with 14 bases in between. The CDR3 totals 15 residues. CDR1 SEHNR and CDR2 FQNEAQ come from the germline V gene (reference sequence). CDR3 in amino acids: CASSPNRVSTDTQYF. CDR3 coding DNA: TGTGCCAGCAGCCCGAACAGGGTTTCCACAGATACGCAGTATTTT.

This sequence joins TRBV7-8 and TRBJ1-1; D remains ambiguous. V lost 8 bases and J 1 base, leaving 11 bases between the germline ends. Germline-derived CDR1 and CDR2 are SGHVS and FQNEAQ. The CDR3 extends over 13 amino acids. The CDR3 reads CASLRRENTEAFF. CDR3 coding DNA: TGTGCCAGCTTACGCCGGGAGAACACTGAAGCTTTCTTT.

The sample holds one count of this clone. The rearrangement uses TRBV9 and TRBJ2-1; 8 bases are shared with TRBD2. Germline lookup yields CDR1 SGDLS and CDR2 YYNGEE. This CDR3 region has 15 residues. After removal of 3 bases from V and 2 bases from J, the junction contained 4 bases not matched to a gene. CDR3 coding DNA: TGTGCCAGCAGCGCCAGCGGGGGTGCCTACAATGAGCAGTTCTTC. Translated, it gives CASSASGGAYNEQFF.

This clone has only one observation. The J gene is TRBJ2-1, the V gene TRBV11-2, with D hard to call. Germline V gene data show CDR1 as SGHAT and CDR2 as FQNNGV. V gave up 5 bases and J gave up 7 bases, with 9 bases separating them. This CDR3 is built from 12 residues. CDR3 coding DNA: TGTGCCAGCAGCGACGGGTGGAATGAGCAGTTCTTC. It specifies CASSDGWNEQFF.

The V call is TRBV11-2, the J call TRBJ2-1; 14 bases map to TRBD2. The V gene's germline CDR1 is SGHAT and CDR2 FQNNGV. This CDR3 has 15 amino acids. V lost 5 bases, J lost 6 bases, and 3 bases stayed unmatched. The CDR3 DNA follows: TGTGCCAGCAGCGTGACTAGCGGGAGGGCCAATGAGCAGTTCTTC. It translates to CASSVTSGRANEQFF.

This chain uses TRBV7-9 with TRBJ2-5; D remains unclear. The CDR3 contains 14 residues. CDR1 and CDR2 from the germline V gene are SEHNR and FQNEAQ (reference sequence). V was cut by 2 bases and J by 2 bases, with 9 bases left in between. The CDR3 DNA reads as TGTGCCAGCAGCTTATCTTACAGTCAAGAGACCCAGTACTTC. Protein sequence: CASSLSYSQETQYF.

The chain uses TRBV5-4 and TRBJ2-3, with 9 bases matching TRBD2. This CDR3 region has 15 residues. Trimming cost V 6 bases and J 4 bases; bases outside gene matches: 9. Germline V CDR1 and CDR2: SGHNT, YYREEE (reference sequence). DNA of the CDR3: TGTGCCAGCACAAATAGCGGGAGAGGTCCAGATACGCAGTATTTT. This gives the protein CASTNSGRGPDTQYF.

CDR3: CASSLFPLAGTGELFF. The CDR3 region has the DNA TGTGCCAGCAGTTTATTTCCCCTAGCGGGGACCGGGGAGCTGTTTTTT. The chain couples TRBV27 to TRBJ2-2; the match to TRBD2 covers 9 bases. The CDR3 length is 16 residues. CDR1 and CDR2 (germline): MNHEY, SMNVEV (reference sequence). The V segment lost 1 base and the J segment 5 bases; nucleotides outside the gene matches: 5.

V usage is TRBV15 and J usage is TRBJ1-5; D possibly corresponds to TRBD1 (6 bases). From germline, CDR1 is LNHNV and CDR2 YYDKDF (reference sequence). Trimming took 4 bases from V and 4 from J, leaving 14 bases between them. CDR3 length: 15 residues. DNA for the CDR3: TGTGCCACCAGCACTCTCTGGGACAAAAATCAGCCCCAGCATTTT. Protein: CATSTLWDKNQPQHF. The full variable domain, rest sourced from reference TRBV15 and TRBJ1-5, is DAMVIQNPRYQVTQFGKPVTLSCSQTLNHNVMYWYQQKSSQAPKLLFHYYDKDFNNEADTPDNFQSRRPNTSFCFLDIRSPGLGDTAMYLCATSTLWDKNQPQHFGDGTRLSIL.

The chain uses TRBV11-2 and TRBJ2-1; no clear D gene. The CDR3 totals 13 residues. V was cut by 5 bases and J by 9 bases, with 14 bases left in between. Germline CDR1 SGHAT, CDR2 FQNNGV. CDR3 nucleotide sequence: TGTGCCAGCAGCCCAATCCGGAGTGGTGAGCAGTTCTTC. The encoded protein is CASSPIRSGEQFF.

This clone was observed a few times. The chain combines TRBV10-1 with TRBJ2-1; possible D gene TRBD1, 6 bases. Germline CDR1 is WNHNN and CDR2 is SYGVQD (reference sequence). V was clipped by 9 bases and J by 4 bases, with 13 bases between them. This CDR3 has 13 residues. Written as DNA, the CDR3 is TGCGCCAGACGCTGGGGGCTTTACAATGAGCAGTTCTTC. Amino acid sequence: CARRWGLYNEQFF.

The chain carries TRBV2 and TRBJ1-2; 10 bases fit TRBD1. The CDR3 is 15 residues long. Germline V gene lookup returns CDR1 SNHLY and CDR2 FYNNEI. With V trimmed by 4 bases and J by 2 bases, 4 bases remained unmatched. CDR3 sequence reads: CASSGTGGANYGYTF. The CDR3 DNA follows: TGTGCCAGCAGTGGGACAGGGGGGGCGAACTATGGCTACACCTTC.

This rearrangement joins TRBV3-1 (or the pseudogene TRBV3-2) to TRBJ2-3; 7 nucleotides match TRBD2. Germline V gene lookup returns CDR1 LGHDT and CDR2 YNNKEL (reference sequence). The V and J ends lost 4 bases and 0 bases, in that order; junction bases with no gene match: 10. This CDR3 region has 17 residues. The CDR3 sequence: CASSRGGAGPSTDTQYF. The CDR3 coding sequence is TGTGCCAGCAGCCGCGGGGGAGCGGGTCCTAGCACAGATACGCAGTATTTT.

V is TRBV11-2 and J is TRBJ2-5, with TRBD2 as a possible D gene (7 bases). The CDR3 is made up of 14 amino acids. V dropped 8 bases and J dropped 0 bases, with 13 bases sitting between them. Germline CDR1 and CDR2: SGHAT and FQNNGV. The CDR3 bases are TGTGCCAGCGTGGCGGGGGCGTACCAAGAGACCCAGTACTTC. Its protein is CASVAGAYQETQYF.

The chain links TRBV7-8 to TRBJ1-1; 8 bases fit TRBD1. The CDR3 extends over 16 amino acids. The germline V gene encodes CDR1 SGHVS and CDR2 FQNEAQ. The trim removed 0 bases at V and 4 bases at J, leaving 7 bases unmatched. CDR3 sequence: CASSLARTGGGTEAFF. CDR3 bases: TGTGCCAGCAGCTTAGCTAGAACAGGGGGAGGCACTGAAGCTTTCTTT.

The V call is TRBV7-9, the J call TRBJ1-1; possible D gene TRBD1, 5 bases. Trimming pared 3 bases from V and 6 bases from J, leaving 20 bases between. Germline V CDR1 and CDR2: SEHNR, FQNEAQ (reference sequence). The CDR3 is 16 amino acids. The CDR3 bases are TGTGCCAGCAGCTTGAGTCACGGGACTTTAGGCGCTGAAGCTTTCTTT. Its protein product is CASSLSHGTLGAEAFF.

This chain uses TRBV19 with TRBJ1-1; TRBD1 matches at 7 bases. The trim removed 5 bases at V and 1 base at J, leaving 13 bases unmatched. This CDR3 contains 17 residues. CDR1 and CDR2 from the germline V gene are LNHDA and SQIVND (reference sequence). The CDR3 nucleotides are TGTGCCAGTAGTCGAACACTAAGGGGGCTCGCGAACACTGAAGCTTTCTTT. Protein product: CASSRTLRGLANTEAFF.

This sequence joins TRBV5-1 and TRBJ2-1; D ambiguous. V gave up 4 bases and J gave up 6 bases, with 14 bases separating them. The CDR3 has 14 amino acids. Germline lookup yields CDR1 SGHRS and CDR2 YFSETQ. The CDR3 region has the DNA TGCGCCAGCAGCCCCCCCCTGTTCAGCAATGAGCAGTTCTTC. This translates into CASSPPLFSNEQFF.

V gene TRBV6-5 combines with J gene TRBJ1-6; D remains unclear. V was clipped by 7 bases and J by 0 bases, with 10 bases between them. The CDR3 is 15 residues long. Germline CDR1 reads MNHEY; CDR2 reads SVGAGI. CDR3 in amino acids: CASNRKLSYNSPLHF. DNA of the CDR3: TGTGCCAGCAACAGAAAACTCTCCTATAATTCACCCCTCCACTTT.

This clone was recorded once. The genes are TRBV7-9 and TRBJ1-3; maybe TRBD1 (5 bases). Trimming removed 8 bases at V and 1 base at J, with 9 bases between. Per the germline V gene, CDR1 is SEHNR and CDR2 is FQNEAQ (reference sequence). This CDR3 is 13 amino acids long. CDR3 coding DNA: TGTGCCAGCGGGGGGAATTCTGGAAACACCATATATTTT. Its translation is CASGGNSGNTIYF.

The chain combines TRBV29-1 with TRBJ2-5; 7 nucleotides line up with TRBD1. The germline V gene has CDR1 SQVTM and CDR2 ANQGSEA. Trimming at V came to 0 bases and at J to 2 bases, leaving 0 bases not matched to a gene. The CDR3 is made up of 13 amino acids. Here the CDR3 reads CSVEETGQETQYF. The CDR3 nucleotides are TGCAGCGTTGAAGAGACAGGGCAAGAGACCCAGTACTTC. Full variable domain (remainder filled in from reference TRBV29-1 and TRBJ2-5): SAVISQKPSRDICQRGTSLTIQCQVDSQVTMMFWYRQQPGQSLTLIATANQGSEATYESGFVIDKFPISRPNLTFSTLTVSNMSPEDSSIYLCSVEETGQETQYFGPGTRLLVL.

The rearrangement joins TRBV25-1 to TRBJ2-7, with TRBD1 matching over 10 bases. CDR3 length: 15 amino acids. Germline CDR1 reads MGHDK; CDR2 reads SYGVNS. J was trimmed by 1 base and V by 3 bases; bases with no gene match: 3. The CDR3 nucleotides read TGTGCCAGCAGTGACCGGGACAGGGGATCCTACGAGCAGTACTTC. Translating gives CASSDRDRGSYEQYF.

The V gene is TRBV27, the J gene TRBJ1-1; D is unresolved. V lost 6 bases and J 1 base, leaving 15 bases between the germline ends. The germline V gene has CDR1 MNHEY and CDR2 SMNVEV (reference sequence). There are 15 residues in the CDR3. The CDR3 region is CASSPPTAANTEAFF. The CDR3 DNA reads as TGTGCCAGCAGCCCCCCAACAGCAGCGAACACTGAAGCTTTCTTT.

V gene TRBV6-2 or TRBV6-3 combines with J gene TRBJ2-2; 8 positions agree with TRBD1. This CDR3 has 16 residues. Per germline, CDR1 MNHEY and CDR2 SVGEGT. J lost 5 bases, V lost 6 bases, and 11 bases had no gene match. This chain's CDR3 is CASSPMGTGRTGELFF. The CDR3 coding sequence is TGTGCCAGCAGCCCCATGGGGACAGGTCGGACCGGGGAGCTGTTTTTT.

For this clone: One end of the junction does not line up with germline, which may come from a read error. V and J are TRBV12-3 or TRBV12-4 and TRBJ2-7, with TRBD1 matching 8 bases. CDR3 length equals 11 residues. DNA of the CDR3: TGTGCCAGCAGTTCCGGGGACAGGACTTTCTTC. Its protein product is CASSSGDRTFF.